This T cell receptor beta chain was obtained from a study of blood T cell repertoires in COVID-19. As for the study in general: Some COVID-19 samples were acute and others convalescent; all came from the United States, Italy and Spain. T cells, B-cell-depleted T cells, or PBMCs supplied cDNA or gDNA.

As processed by the authors: How many nucleated cells were present was estimated from reference gene primer amplification. Data came from immunoSEQ multiplex PCR; TCRdb stores just in-frame clones and leaves some out. The V and J calls and clone size are taken from that table; D and trimming were inferred from the DNA. The table lists roughly 24,000 clones, around 90% of them singletons. Sequenced sample: peripheral blood. This receptor was identified in a man aged 70 or older in a cohort sampled during active COVID-19.

CDR3 in amino acids: CASSLAVNRADGELFF. The CDR3 DNA reads TGTGCCAGCAGCTTAGCGGTAAACAGGGCGGACGGGGAGCTGTTTTTT. The gene calls are TRBV7-2 and TRBJ2-2; a weak D match, TRBD1 (6 bases). Germline CDR1 and CDR2: SGHTA and FQGNSA. The CDR3 spans 16 residues. Trimming left V 0 bases short and J 7 bases short, with 15 bases between.